A single T cell receptor (beta chain) is shown here with its context. Its specificity is not known. This CDR3 comprises 14 residues. Trimming at V came to 4 bases and at J to 6 bases, leaving 6 bases not matched to a gene. Germline values: CDR1 KGHSH, CDR2 LQKENI. These data belong to a study of cytomegalovirus exposure and HLA in healthy donors. Overall study results and limits: The classifier, whose performance was assessed in both the original and validation cohorts, reportedly diagnosed cytomegalovirus status with high specificity and sensitivity.

Primers included in the PCR were 60 Vbeta and 13 Jbeta primers. The method was immunoSEQ multiplex PCR; TCRdb's version includes in-frame clones alone and lacks a portion of them. The table shows about 150,000 clones, with roughly 68% occurring only once. The receptor comes from a man in his thirties or forties in good health and CMV-seropositive. The chain recombines TRBV18 with TRBJ1-5, with 7 nucleotides matching TRBD1. Specimen: PBMCs. The CDR3 nucleotides are TGTGCCAGCTCACAGACAGGGATAGGTCAGCCCCAGCATTTT. The encoded protein is CASSQTGIGQPQHF.